Listed below are T cell receptor beta chains from one sample, sequenced in a study of shared clonotypes between healthy human individuals. The protocol was immunoSEQ multiplex PCR, while the TCRdb copy is restricted to in-frame clones and leaves out a portion. Here the sample spans around 700,000 clones, approximately 75% being singletons. The sample was memory CD4+ T cells sorted from blood. The origin of the receptors is a woman under 40 in good health. The CDR3 runs from the conserved cysteine through the conserved F or W. Fields, in order: J gene, V gene, clone size, D gene, CDR3 protein, CDR3 DNA. The D gene is left open where the match is weak. Clone size, where shown, is once, few, many, or a class for clones that have expanded.

j_call: TRBJ1-3; v_call: TRBV28; clone_size: -; d_call: TRBD1; cdr3_aa: CASKTGGTGLSSGNTIYF; cdr3_nt: TGTGCCAGCAAGACGGGGGGGACAGGTCTAAGCTCTGGAAACACCATATATTTT
j_call: TRBJ1-4; v_call: TRBV25-1; clone_size: -; d_call: -; cdr3_aa: CASSLKGSVEKLFF; cdr3_nt: TGTGCCAGCAGTCTAAAGGGCTCGGTTGAAAAACTGTTTTTT
j_call: TRBJ2-3; v_call: TRBV10-3; clone_size: -; d_call: -; cdr3_aa: CAISASSGTDTQYF; cdr3_nt: TGTGCCATCAGTGCATCTAGCGGCACAGATACGCAGTATTTT
j_call: TRBJ2-2; v_call: TRBV19; clone_size: -; d_call: -; cdr3_aa: CASSEQGPTNTGELFF; cdr3_nt: TGTGCCAGTTCTGAGCAGGGGCCCACGAACACCGGGGAGCTGTTTTTT
j_call: TRBJ2-5; v_call: TRBV30; clone_size: once; d_call: TRBD1; cdr3_aa: CAWSRTGGRETQYF; cdr3_nt: TGTGCCTGGAGTAGGACAGGGGGCCGGGAGACCCAGTACTTC
j_call: TRBJ1-2; v_call: TRBV7-2; clone_size: -; d_call: -; cdr3_aa: CASSASGNYGYTF; cdr3_nt: TGTGCCAGCAGCGCGAGCGGAAACTATGGCTACACCTTC
j_call: TRBJ2-1; v_call: TRBV6-1; clone_size: few; d_call: TRBD2; cdr3_aa: CASSEAWREGQREQFF; cdr3_nt: TGTGCCAGCAGTGAAGCGTGGCGGGAGGGCCAACGTGAGCAGTTCTTC
j_call: TRBJ1-3; v_call: TRBV9; clone_size: -; d_call: -; cdr3_aa: CASSVGGRHGNTIYF; cdr3_nt: TGTGCCAGCAGCGTCGGGGGACGGCACGGAAACACCATATATTTT
j_call: TRBJ2-7; v_call: TRBV7-2; clone_size: -; d_call: TRBD2; cdr3_aa: CASSSSGQYEQYF; cdr3_nt: TGTGCCAGCAGCTCTAGCGGCCAGTACGAGCAGTACTTC
j_call: TRBJ2-1; v_call: TRBV25-1; clone_size: -; d_call: TRBD1; cdr3_aa: CARKPMDRPSSYNEQFF; cdr3_nt: TGTGCCAGAAAACCGATGGACAGGCCGAGCTCCTACAATGAGCAGTTCTTC
j_call: TRBJ1-1; v_call: TRBV10-2; clone_size: -; d_call: -; cdr3_aa: CASQAGAGTEAFF; cdr3_nt: TGCGCCAGCCAGGCGGGGGCCGGCACTGAAGCTTTCTTT
j_call: TRBJ2-1; v_call: TRBV5-6; clone_size: once; d_call: TRBD2; cdr3_aa: CASSSGTSGSHEQFF; cdr3_nt: TGTGCCAGCAGCTCCGGGACTAGCGGGAGTCACGAGCAGTTCTTC
j_call: TRBJ1-4; v_call: TRBV28; clone_size: many; d_call: TRBD1; cdr3_aa: CASSPYRGRDEKLFF; cdr3_nt: TGTGCCAGCAGTCCGTACAGGGGGCGCGATGAAAAACTGTTTTTT
j_call: TRBJ1-2; v_call: TRBV7-2; clone_size: few; d_call: TRBD1; cdr3_aa: CASAVSGTDNYGYTF; cdr3_nt: TGTGCCAGCGCGGTATCCGGGACAGATAACTATGGCTACACCTTC
j_call: TRBJ2-7; v_call: TRBV6-5; clone_size: many; d_call: -; cdr3_aa: CASRRDFSSYEQYF; cdr3_nt: TGTGCCAGCAGACGGGACTTCAGCTCCTACGAGCAGTACTTC
j_call: TRBJ2-1; v_call: TRBV19; clone_size: -; d_call: TRBD1; cdr3_aa: CASSRGTGRNEQFF; cdr3_nt: TGTGCCAGTAGTAGAGGGACAGGGCGGAATGAGCAGTTCTTC
j_call: TRBJ2-2; v_call: TRBV2; clone_size: -; d_call: -; cdr3_aa: CASSGGWGGELFF; cdr3_nt: TGTGCCAGCAGCGGCGGATGGGGCGGGGAGCTGTTTTTT
j_call: TRBJ1-1; v_call: TRBV10-3; clone_size: -; d_call: -; cdr3_aa: CAISDSGAGDTEAFF; cdr3_nt: TGTGCCATCAGTGATTCAGGGGCCGGCGACACTGAAGCTTTCTTT
j_call: TRBJ1-5; v_call: TRBV25-1; clone_size: once; d_call: -; cdr3_aa: CASSDTDQPQHF; cdr3_nt: TGTGCCAGCTCGGACACCGATCAGCCCCAGCATTTT
j_call: TRBJ1-2; v_call: TRBV28; clone_size: few; d_call: -; cdr3_aa: CASSLDRNYGYTF; cdr3_nt: TGTGCCAGCAGTTTAGACAGGAACTATGGCTACACCTTC
j_call: TRBJ2-4; v_call: TRBV4-1; clone_size: -; d_call: TRBD2; cdr3_aa: CASSQDLGAGVSNIQYF; cdr3_nt: TGCGCCAGCAGCCAAGATTTGGGAGCGGGAGTATCAAACATTCAGTACTTC
j_call: TRBJ1-3; v_call: TRBV19; clone_size: -; d_call: TRBD1; cdr3_aa: CASSPTRTGQLRNTIYF; cdr3_nt: TGTGCCAGTAGTCCTACACGGACAGGGCAGCTACGAAACACCATATATTTT
j_call: TRBJ2-5; v_call: TRBV19; clone_size: -; d_call: TRBD1; cdr3_aa: CASSVDRGRETQYF; cdr3_nt: TGTGCCAGTAGTGTTGACAGGGGAAGGGAGACCCAGTACTTC
j_call: TRBJ2-3; v_call: TRBV19; clone_size: -; d_call: -; cdr3_aa: CASSVFVGRVTDTQYF; cdr3_nt: TGTGCCAGTAGTGTATTCGTGGGCCGTGTCACAGATACGCAGTATTTT
j_call: TRBJ2-7; v_call: TRBV7-2; clone_size: few; d_call: -; cdr3_aa: CASSERQESYEQYF; cdr3_nt: TGTGCCAGCAGCGAACGCCAGGAATCCTACGAGCAGTACTTC
j_call: TRBJ2-5; v_call: TRBV28; clone_size: -; d_call: -; cdr3_aa: CASSTQWTHQETQYF; cdr3_nt: TGTGCCAGCAGTACCCAGTGGACGCACCAAGAGACCCAGTACTTC
j_call: TRBJ1-3; v_call: TRBV18; clone_size: -; d_call: -; cdr3_aa: CASSGDNSGNTIYF; cdr3_nt: TGTGCCAGCTCAGGAGATAACTCTGGAAACACCATATATTTT
j_call: TRBJ1-3; v_call: TRBV18; clone_size: -; d_call: -; cdr3_aa: CASSPPLRDTIYF; cdr3_nt: TGTGCCAGCTCACCACCTCTCCGGGACACCATATATTTT
j_call: TRBJ1-5; v_call: TRBV28; clone_size: few; d_call: -; cdr3_aa: CASGGTYNQPQHF; cdr3_nt: TGTGCCAGCGGGGGGACGTACAATCAGCCCCAGCATTTT
j_call: TRBJ2-7; v_call: TRBV4-1; clone_size: -; d_call: TRBD2; cdr3_aa: CASSQFRTSGYEQYF; cdr3_nt: TGCGCCAGCAGCCAATTTCGGACTAGCGGCTACGAGCAGTACTTC
j_call: TRBJ2-1; v_call: TRBV4-1; clone_size: -; d_call: TRBD2; cdr3_aa: CASSDLAGGYNEQFF; cdr3_nt: TGCGCCAGCAGCGACCTAGCGGGAGGTTACAATGAGCAGTTCTTC
j_call: TRBJ1-3; v_call: TRBV25-1; clone_size: -; d_call: -; cdr3_aa: CASKDSLSGNTIYF; cdr3_nt: TGTGCCAGCAAGGACAGCCTCTCTGGAAACACCATATATTTT
j_call: TRBJ2-7; v_call: TRBV27; clone_size: -; d_call: -; cdr3_aa: CASRAQASSYEQYF; cdr3_nt: TGTGCCAGCAGGGCCCAGGCGAGCTCCTACGAGCAGTACTTC
j_call: TRBJ1-3; v_call: TRBV28; clone_size: -; d_call: -; cdr3_aa: CASSLQGRSGNTIYF; cdr3_nt: TGTGCCAGCAGTCTACAGGGCAGATCTGGAAACACCATATATTTT
j_call: TRBJ1-3; v_call: TRBV9; clone_size: -; d_call: -; cdr3_aa: CASSVAGGVNTIYF; cdr3_nt: TGTGCCAGCAGCGTAGCGGGAGGAGTAAACACCATATATTTT
j_call: TRBJ1-4; v_call: TRBV11-2; clone_size: once; d_call: TRBD1; cdr3_aa: CASSRGTGSEKLFF; cdr3_nt: TGTGCCAGCAGCCGCGGGACAGGGAGCGAAAAACTGTTTTTT
j_call: TRBJ2-6; v_call: TRBV2; clone_size: few; d_call: TRBD2; cdr3_aa: CASSPFGLETGANVLTF; cdr3_nt: TGTGCCAGCAGTCCATTCGGACTAGAAACTGGGGCCAACGTCCTGACTTTC
j_call: TRBJ2-1; v_call: TRBV28; clone_size: -; d_call: TRBD2; cdr3_aa: CASSPPQRGSYNEQFF; cdr3_nt: TGTGCCAGCAGTCCCCCCCAGCGGGGGTCCTACAATGAGCAGTTCTTC
j_call: TRBJ1-4; v_call: TRBV5-1; clone_size: many; d_call: -; cdr3_aa: CASSLSSTNEKLFF; cdr3_nt: TGCGCCAGCAGCTTGTCGTCCACTAATGAAAAACTGTTTTTT
j_call: TRBJ2-2; v_call: TRBV5-1; clone_size: -; d_call: -; cdr3_aa: CASSLIRLGGTGELFF; cdr3_nt: TGCGCCAGCAGCCTGATCAGGCTGGGTGGTACCGGGGAGCTGTTTTTT
j_call: TRBJ2-6; v_call: TRBV28; clone_size: -; d_call: TRBD1; cdr3_aa: CASSFPQGARGANVLTF; cdr3_nt: TGTGCCAGCAGTTTCCCACAGGGGGCGCGGGGGGCCAACGTCCTGACTTTC
j_call: TRBJ2-3; v_call: TRBV7-3; clone_size: -; d_call: -; cdr3_aa: CASSGQNTDTQYF; cdr3_nt: TGTGCCAGCAGCGGCCAGAACACAGATACGCAGTATTTT
j_call: TRBJ2-1; v_call: TRBV15; clone_size: -; d_call: TRBD2; cdr3_aa: CATSRDTGLALNEQFF; cdr3_nt: TGTGCCACCAGCAGAGATACGGGACTAGCTCTCAATGAGCAGTTCTTC
j_call: TRBJ2-7; v_call: TRBV7-8; clone_size: -; d_call: -; cdr3_aa: CASSFGPLTYEQYF; cdr3_nt: TGTGCCAGCAGCTTCGGCCCCTTGACCTACGAGCAGTACTTC
j_call: TRBJ2-5; v_call: TRBV5-1; clone_size: -; d_call: -; cdr3_aa: CASSPDGRGETQYF; cdr3_nt: TGCGCCAGCAGCCCGGACGGGAGAGGAGAGACCCAGTACTTC
j_call: TRBJ2-2; v_call: TRBV28; clone_size: -; d_call: -; cdr3_aa: CASSFQGRAGELFF; cdr3_nt: TGTGCCAGCAGTTTTCAGGGGAGGGCCGGGGAGCTGTTTTTT